This entry lists 26 T cell receptor beta chains sequenced from one sample in a study of HIV-infected patients and healthy controls. About 550 ng RNA was reverse transcribed with alpha and beta constant-region primers. Separate chain-specific third strand synthesis with multiplexing indices produced the alpha and beta libraries. MiXCR, applied by TCRdb to the 5' RACE reads, yields one record per CDR3 protein. The sample lists some 10,000 distinct CDR3 sequences, roughly 7% occurring once. No cell fractionation was done, so the repertoire covers all unsorted peripheral blood T cells. Sequences were derived from blood, sampled before antiretroviral therapy. The source of these receptors is an adult with HIV infection.

This clonotype was counted at least ten times. V and J are TRBV24-1 and TRBJ2-7; 8 bases agree with TRBD1. This CDR3 comprises 14 residues. Germline-derived CDR1 and CDR2 are KGHDR and SFDVKD. Germline trimming cut 2 bases from V and 6 bases from J; bases unmatched to any gene: 5. CDR3 loop: CATSDSRDRSEQYF. In DNA, the CDR3 is TGTGCCACCAGTGATTCCCGGGACAGGTCCGAGCAGTACTTC.

This clonotype was seen many times. The chain uses TRBV20-1 and TRBJ2-1; unclear D gene. The CDR3 spans 14 residues. V lost 3 bases, J lost 6 bases, and 15 bases lay in between. Per germline, CDR1 DFQATT and CDR2 SNEGSKA (reference sequence). The DNA of the CDR3 is TGCAGTGCTAGCGAAGGCGAGGCTGGCAATGAGCAGTTCTTC. Its protein product is CSASEGEAGNEQFF.

This clonotype is medium-sized by share. The rearrangement uses TRBV6-1 and TRBJ1-5, with D maybe TRBD1 (5 bases). CDR1 MNHNS and CDR2 SASEGT come from the germline V gene. CDR3 length equals 14 residues. Trimming left V 0 bases short and J 7 bases short, with 10 bases between. CDR3 DNA: TGTGCCAGCAGTGAAGCGAGGGGTTGGCAGCCCCAGCATTTT. It is translated as CASSEARGWQPQHF.

The chain uses TRBV20-1 and TRBJ1-2; D is possibly TRBD1 (6 bases). This CDR3 contains 14 residues. V lost 1 base to trimming and J lost 1 base, with 10 bases between them. The germline V gene encodes CDR1 DFQATT and CDR2 SNEGSKA (reference sequence). The CDR3 DNA follows: TGCAGTGCTAGAGGCAGGGGAGGTAACTATGGCTACACCTTC. Its protein is CSARGRGGNYGYTF.

This clonotype has at least ten counts. This chain joins TRBV13 and TRBJ2-7, with D possibly matching TRBD2 (5 bases). Germline assignment: CDR1 PRHDT and CDR2 FYEKMQ (reference sequence). Trimming took 2 bases from V and 3 from J, leaving 11 bases between them. CDR3 length: 14 amino acids. CDR3 amino acids: CASSLRGSRYEQYF. The CDR3 DNA follows: TGTGCCAGCAGCTTAAGAGGGTCTCGCTACGAGCAGTACTTC.

This clonotype was detected ten times or more. The chain joins TRBV11-2 to TRBJ1-1, with D possibly being TRBD1 (6 bases). This CDR3 comprises 14 residues. V was cut by 7 bases and J by 5 bases, with 17 bases left in between. CDR1 and CDR2 from the germline V gene are SGHAT and FQNNGV. The CDR3 nucleotides read TGTGCCAGCACCCCGACAGGACCGGGGACTGAAGCTTTCTTT. This codes for CASTPTGPGTEAFF.

Worth noting for this clonotype: A read error may explain this, as a much larger clone is one base away. This chain uses TRBV6-5 with TRBJ2-7; D perhaps matches TRBD2 (6 bases). Germline assignment: CDR1 MNHEY and CDR2 SVGAGI. The CDR3 runs 14 residues. V was trimmed by 6 bases and J by 6 bases, leaving 18 bases between them. DNA of the CDR3: TGTGCCAGCAGGCTGGGAGGCTCCGGCCTCGAGCAGTACTTC. It specifies CASRLGGSGLEQYF.

V is TRBV4-1 and J is TRBJ2-1, with D tentatively TRBD2 (5 bases). Germline CDR1 is MGHRA and CDR2 is YSYEKL. Between the trimmed V and J ends, which lost 5 bases and 1 base, there was a span of 12 bases. There are 15 residues in the CDR3. The CDR3 sequence: CASSGLDESYNEQFF. For the CDR3, the DNA is TGCGCCAGCAGCGGACTGGACGAATCCTACAATGAGCAGTTCTTC.

This chain joins TRBV7-6 and TRBJ2-2; no firm D call. The CDR3 loop spans 16 amino acids. V was shortened by 4 bases and J by 2 bases, with 14 bases between the two germline ends. The germline CDR1 and CDR2 sequences are SGHVS and FNYEAQ. Written as DNA, the CDR3 is TGTGCCAGCAGCTCTCTTATTGAAGTAAACACCGGGGAGCTGTTTTTT. Residues: CASSSLIEVNTGELFF.

This clonotype was counted many times. The V call is TRBV19, the J call TRBJ2-6, with a tentative D call TRBD1 (5 bases). V was pared by 7 bases and J by 4 bases, with 17 bases between. The CDR3 consists of 16 residues. Per the germline V gene, CDR1 is LNHDA and CDR2 is SQIVND (reference sequence). The CDR3 region has the DNA TGTGCCAGTAAACCCAGGGAACAGGCCGGGGCCAACGTCCTGACTTTC. Translated: CASKPREQAGANVLTF. The whole variable domain, filled in from reference TRBV19 and TRBJ2-6, reads DGGITQSPKYLFRKEGQNVTLSCEQNLNHDAMYWYRQDPGQGLRLIYYSQIVNDFQKGDIAEGYSVSREKKESFPLTVTSAQKNPTAFYLCASKPREQAGANVLTFGAGSRLTVL.

This clonotype was recorded many times. The chain employs TRBV14 and TRBJ2-5; TRBD1 matches 8 bases. The CDR3 spans 14 residues. V shed 3 bases, J shed 4 bases, and the junction held 4 bases outside the gene matches. Germline V CDR1 and CDR2: SGHDN, FVKESK. CDR3 amino acids: CASSHRTGLETQYF. CDR3 DNA: TGTGCCAGCAGCCACCGGACAGGGTTAGAGACCCAGTACTTC.

This clonotype was counted a few times. The V call is TRBV5-1, the J call TRBJ1-6; TRBD1 might be the D (5 bases). The CDR3 runs to 14 residues. Trimming shortened V by 3 bases and J by 8 bases, and 12 bases separated the two germline ends. Germline V gene data show CDR1 as SGHRS and CDR2 as YFSETQ. The CDR3: CASSSGWGDSPLHF. Here the CDR3 DNA reads TGCGCCAGCAGCTCCGGGTGGGGGGATTCACCCCTCCACTTT.

This clonotype has more than one count but fewer than ten. The J gene is TRBJ2-3, the V gene TRBV6-6; a weak D match, TRBD2 (6 bases). The germline V gene encodes CDR1 MNHNY and CDR2 SVGAGI (reference sequence). The CDR3 extends over 14 amino acids. The ends were cut back, 6 bases at V and 2 bases at J, with 12 bases in the middle. The CDR3 DNA is TGTGCCAGCAGAAGTAGCGGATTCACAGATACGCAGTATTTT. Its translation is CASRSSGFTDTQYF.

This clonotype was counted ten times or more. The chain is built from TRBV13 and TRBJ2-4, with 7 bases that match TRBD1. Germline-derived CDR1 and CDR2 are PRHDT and FYEKMQ (reference sequence). The junction had 16 bases not matched to a gene; V was cut back by 5 bases and J by 3 bases. CDR3 length: 18 residues. CDR3 in amino acids: CASSPGGVSSFDKNIQYF. In nucleotides, the CDR3 is TGTGCCAGCAGCCCAGGGGGAGTGTCAAGTTTTGACAAAAACATTCAGTACTTC.

This clonotype was recorded at least ten times. The chain combines TRBV10-3 with TRBJ2-5, with D maybe TRBD1 (6 bases). Germline V gene lookup returns CDR1 ENHRY and CDR2 SYGVKD. This CDR3 is built from 14 residues. V lost 4 bases and J lost 5, with 14 bases in between. CDR3 residues: CAISASGALETQYF. As DNA, the CDR3 is TGTGCCATCAGTGCATCAGGGGCGCTGGAGACCCAGTACTTC.

This clonotype has ten or more counts. The V call is TRBV19, the J call TRBJ2-2; 11 nucleotides match TRBD2. V shed 4 bases, J shed 4 bases, and the junction held 5 bases outside the gene matches. Per the germline V gene, CDR1 is LNHDA and CDR2 is SQIVND (reference sequence). The CDR3 runs 16 residues. The CDR3: CASSRTSGLTTGELFF. CDR3 in DNA: TGTGCCAGTAGTAGGACTAGCGGGCTAACCACCGGGGAGCTGTTTTTT. Looking up the rest from reference TRBV19 and TRBJ2-2 gives the full variable domain: DGGITQSPKYLFRKEGQNVTLSCEQNLNHDAMYWYRQDPGQGLRLIYYSQIVNDFQKGDIAEGYSVSREKKESFPLTVTSAQKNPTAFYLCASSRTSGLTTGELFFGEGSRLTVL.

This clonotype was counted many times. The rearrangement joins TRBV5-1 to TRBJ2-3; TRBD2 matches at 7 bases. The J segment lost 0 bases and the V segment lost 3 bases, leaving 7 bases of the junction unmatched. The CDR3 contains 16 residues. Germline values: CDR1 SGHRS, CDR2 YFSETQ. The CDR3 reads CASSSALAESTDTQYF. The CDR3 DNA follows: TGCGCCAGCAGCTCCGCGCTAGCGGAAAGCACAGATACGCAGTATTTT.

This clonotype was seen many times. The rearrangement links TRBV15 to TRBJ1-4; TRBD1 matches at 11 bases. The CDR3 spans 14 residues. V shed 4 bases and J 7 bases; nucleotides not matched to a gene: 2. The germline gives CDR1 LNHNV, CDR2 YYDKDF (reference sequence). The CDR3 loop reads CATSTDRGLEKLFF. The CDR3 bases are TGTGCCACCAGCACGGACAGGGGGCTTGAAAAACTGTTTTTT. Drawing the rest from reference TRBV15 and TRBJ1-4, the complete variable domain is DAMVIQNPRYQVTQFGKPVTLSCSQTLNHNVMYWYQQKSSQAPKLLFHYYDKDFNNEADTPDNFQSRRPNTSFCFLDIRSPGLGDTAMYLCATSTDRGLEKLFFGSGTQLSVL.

This clonotype came up many times. The rearrangement links TRBV4-3 to TRBJ2-3; 7 bases fit TRBD2. The CDR3 has 16 residues. V lost 0 bases to trimming and J lost 6 bases; unmatched junction nucleotides: 9. Germline V gives CDR1 LGHNA, CDR2 YSLEER. CDR3 in amino acids: CASSQDLTSIPDTQYF. The CDR3 nucleotides are TGCGCCAGCAGCCAAGATCTGACTAGCATACCGGATACGCAGTATTTT.

This clonotype occurred a few times. J is TRBJ2-2 and V is TRBV5-4; TRBD1 agrees at 7 bases. J was trimmed by 3 bases and V by 0 bases; bases with no gene match: 11. From germline, CDR1 is SGHNT and CDR2 YYREEE (reference sequence). The CDR3 covers 18 residues. CDR3 loop: CASSLVLGRGSYTGELFF. The CDR3 region has the DNA TGTGCCAGCAGCTTGGTCTTAGGCAGGGGGTCTTACACCGGGGAGCTGTTTTTT.

In this sample, this clonotype turned up many times. This rearrangement joins TRBV2 to TRBJ1-2, with D perhaps matching TRBD1 (5 bases). Deletions cut 6 bases from V and 5 bases from J, with 10 bases between. CDR1 and CDR2 (germline): SNHLY, FYNNEI. The length of the CDR3 is 12 residues. CDR3 DNA: TGTGCCAGCAGCCTATCAGGGTATGGCTACACCTTC. Its protein product is CASSLSGYGYTF.

This clonotype was detected many times. The chain combines TRBV6-6 with TRBJ2-1; D uncertain. CDR3 length equals 12 residues. The germline CDR1 and CDR2 sequences are MNHNY and SVGAGI (reference sequence). V was clipped by 0 bases and J by 10 bases, with 7 bases between them. The CDR3 is CASSYSQGEQFF. The CDR3 coding sequence is TGTGCCAGCAGTTACTCCCAAGGCGAGCAGTTCTTC.

The sample holds many counts of this clonotype. The gene calls are TRBV6-5 and TRBJ2-5, with D perhaps assigned TRBD1 or TRBD2 (6 bases each). The CDR3 loop spans 13 amino acids. Trimming cost V 5 bases and J 7 bases, with 14 bases left between them. The germline gives CDR1 MNHEY, CDR2 SVGAGI. CDR3 sequence (DNA): TGTGCCAGCAGTCCCCGACAGGAGGGGACCCAGTACTTC. Its protein is CASSPRQEGTQYF.

This clonotype was seen a few times. The chain has TRBV29-1 and TRBJ1-1, with 12 bases lining up with TRBD1. Germline V gives CDR1 SQVTM, CDR2 ANQGSEA. With 4 bases clipped from V and 4 bases from J, the junction kept 7 bases outside the gene matches. The length of the CDR3 is 15 residues. CDR3 amino acids: CSVAPGQGASTEAFF. The CDR3 DNA follows: TGCAGCGTTGCCCCGGGACAGGGGGCGAGCACTGAAGCTTTCTTT.

In its sample, this clonotype was seen many times. The chain combines TRBV11-2 with TRBJ1-1; TRBD1 is a possible D gene (5 bases). Trimming stripped 4 bases from V and 9 bases from J, with 12 bases between. The length of the CDR3 is 12 residues. Germline loops: CDR1 SGHAT, CDR2 FQNNGV. The CDR3 sequence is CASSSQGRQAFF. The CDR3 DNA is TGTGCCAGCAGCTCCCAGGGACGCCAAGCTTTCTTT.

The genes are TRBV7-3 and TRBJ2-5; 11 bases align to TRBD2. Unmatched junction bases numbered 1, after V lost 3 bases and J lost 1 base. Germline lookup yields CDR1 SGHTA and CDR2 FQGTGA. The CDR3 is 15 residues long. CDR3 protein: CASSFTSGGQETQYF. CDR3 nucleotide sequence: TGTGCCAGCAGCTTCACTAGCGGGGGCCAAGAGACCCAGTACTTC.